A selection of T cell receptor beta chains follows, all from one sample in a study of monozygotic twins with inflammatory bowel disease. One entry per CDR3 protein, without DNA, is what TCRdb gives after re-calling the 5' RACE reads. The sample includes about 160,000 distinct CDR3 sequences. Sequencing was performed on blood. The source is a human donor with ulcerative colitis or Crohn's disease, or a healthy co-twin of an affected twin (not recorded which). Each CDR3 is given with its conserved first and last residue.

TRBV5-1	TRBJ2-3	CASTTDSTDTQYF
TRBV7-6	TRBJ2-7	CASSLREPNHEQYF
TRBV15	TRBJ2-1	CATTLTATNEQFF
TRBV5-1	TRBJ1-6	CASSLAFEGGAPLHF
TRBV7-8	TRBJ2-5	CASSLGVVSETQYF
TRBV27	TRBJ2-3	CASRREGLDTQYF
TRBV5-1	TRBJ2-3	CASSQAPTGTDTQYF
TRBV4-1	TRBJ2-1	CASSQETSGRLMGEQFF
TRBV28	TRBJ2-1	CASSLLAGDVNEQFF
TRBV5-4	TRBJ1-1	CASSLEGAANTEAFF
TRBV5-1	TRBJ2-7	CARADRGQYEQYF
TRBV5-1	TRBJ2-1	CASSFQAGAYNEQFF
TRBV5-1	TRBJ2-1	CASSLETDNEQFF
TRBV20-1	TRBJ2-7	CSARDSRYSYEQYF
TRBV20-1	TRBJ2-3	CSAFTRAGAITDTQYF
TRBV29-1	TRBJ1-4	CSVVWMDSSNEKLFF
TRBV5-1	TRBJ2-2	CASSPAAGGVSGELFF
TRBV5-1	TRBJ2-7	CASRGPWPKYEQYF
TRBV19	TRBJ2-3	CASSMRVDSGLTDTQYF
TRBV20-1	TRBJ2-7	CSAKTAGSYEQYF
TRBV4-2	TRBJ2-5	CASSQTSGSETQYF
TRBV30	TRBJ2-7	CAWSVGWGYEQYF
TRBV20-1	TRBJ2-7	CSAPRGVGRGRVSYEQYF
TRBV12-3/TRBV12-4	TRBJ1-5	CASSPDGYSNQPQHF
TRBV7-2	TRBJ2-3	CASSLVSGSSNTQYF
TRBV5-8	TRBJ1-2	CASSLGQTIYGYTF
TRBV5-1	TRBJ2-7	CASSLSERTSGSYEQYF
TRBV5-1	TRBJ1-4	CASSLWGLGATNEKLFF
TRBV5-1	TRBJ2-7	CASRHGQGFYEQYF
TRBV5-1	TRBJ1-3	CASSGGGLGNTIYF
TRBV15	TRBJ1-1	CATSRDVATGEAFF
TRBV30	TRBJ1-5	CAWSVGSNQPQHF
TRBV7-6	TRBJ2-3	CASSSPGGLGTRQYF
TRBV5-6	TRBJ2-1	CASSLTLNYNEQFF
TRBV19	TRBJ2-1	CASSIMGLRNEQFF
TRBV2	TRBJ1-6	CASGTGPNSPLHF
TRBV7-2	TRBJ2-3	CASSLAQRQGPYF
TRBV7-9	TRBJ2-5	CASSFFRLRTQETQYF
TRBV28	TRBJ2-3	CASRVFTDTQYF
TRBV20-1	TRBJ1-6	CSARDLDRVISYNSPLHF
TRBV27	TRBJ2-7	CASSEPGTGRHEQYF
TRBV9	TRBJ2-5	CASSSKREGETQYF
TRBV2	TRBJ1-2	CASSPIQSAHYYTF
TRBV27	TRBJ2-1	CASSPTTDRGGPNEQFF
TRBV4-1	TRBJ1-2	CASSQTLGQGRGYTF
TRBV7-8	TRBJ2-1	CASSLGSPANYNEQFF
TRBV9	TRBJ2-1	CASSNRGKGEQFF
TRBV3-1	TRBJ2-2	CASSWGQPNTGELFF